The clone carrying this T cell receptor beta chain has a single count. Its antigen is undetermined. This sample was included in a study of shared clonotypes between healthy human individuals. Points from the study as a whole: Naive subsets generally exceeded memory subsets in estimated richness.

Data came from immunoSEQ multiplex PCR; TCRdb stores just in-frame clones and leaves some out. The profile shows 190,000 or so clones, 66% of them singletons. This CDR3 spans 15 amino acids. Germline assignment: CDR1 MNHEY and CDR2 SMNVEV (reference sequence). Trimming took 5 bases from V and 0 from J, leaving 14 bases between them. This receptor was obtained from a man aged 25 to 40 in good health. Sequencing was carried out using memory CD4+ T cells sorted from blood. The sample's subset: CD45RA-negative fraction. The gene calls are TRBV27 and TRBJ2-7, with a weak D call TRBD1 (5 bases). The CDR3 bases are TGTGCCAGCAGTAGACAGTCAGCTGACTCCTACGAGCAGTACTTC. Translating it yields CASSRQSADSYEQYF.